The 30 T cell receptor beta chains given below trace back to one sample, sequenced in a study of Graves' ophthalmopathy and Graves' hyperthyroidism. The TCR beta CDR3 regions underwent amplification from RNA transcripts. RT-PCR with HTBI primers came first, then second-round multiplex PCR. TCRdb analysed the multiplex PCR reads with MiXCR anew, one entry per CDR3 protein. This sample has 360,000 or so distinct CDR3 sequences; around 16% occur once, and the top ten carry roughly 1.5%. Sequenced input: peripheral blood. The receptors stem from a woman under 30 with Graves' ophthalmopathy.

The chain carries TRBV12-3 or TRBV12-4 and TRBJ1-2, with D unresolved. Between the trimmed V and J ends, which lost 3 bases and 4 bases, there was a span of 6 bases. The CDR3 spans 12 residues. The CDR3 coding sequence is TGTGCCAGCAGTTTCTGGGCCTATGGCTACACCTTC. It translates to CASSFWAYGYTF.

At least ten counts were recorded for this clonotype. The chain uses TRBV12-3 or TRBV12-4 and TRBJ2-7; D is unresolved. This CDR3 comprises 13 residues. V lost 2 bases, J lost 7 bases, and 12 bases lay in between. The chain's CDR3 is CASSLISSEEQYF. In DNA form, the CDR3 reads TGTGCCAGCAGTTTAATCTCTTCGGAGGAGCAGTACTTC.

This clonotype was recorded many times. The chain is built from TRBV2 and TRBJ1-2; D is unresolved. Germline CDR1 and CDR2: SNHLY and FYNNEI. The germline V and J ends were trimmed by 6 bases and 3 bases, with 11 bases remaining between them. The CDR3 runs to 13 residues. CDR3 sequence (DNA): TGTGCCAGCAGAACTGACAACGACTATGGCTACACCTTC. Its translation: CASRTDNDYGYTF.

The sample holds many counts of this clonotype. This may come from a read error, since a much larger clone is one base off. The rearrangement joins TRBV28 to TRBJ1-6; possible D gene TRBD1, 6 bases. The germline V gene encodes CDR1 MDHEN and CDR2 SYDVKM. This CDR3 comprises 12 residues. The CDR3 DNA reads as TGTGCCAGCAATCAGGGGAATTCACCCCACCACTTT. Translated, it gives CASNQGNSPHHF.

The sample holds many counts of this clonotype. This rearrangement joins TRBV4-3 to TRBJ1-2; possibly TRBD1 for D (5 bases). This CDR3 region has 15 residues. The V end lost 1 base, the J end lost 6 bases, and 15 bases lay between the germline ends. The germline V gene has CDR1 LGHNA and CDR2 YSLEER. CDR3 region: CASSQAQTVSNGYTF. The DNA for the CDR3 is TGCGCCAGCAGCCAAGCTCAGACAGTTTCTAATGGCTACACCTTC.

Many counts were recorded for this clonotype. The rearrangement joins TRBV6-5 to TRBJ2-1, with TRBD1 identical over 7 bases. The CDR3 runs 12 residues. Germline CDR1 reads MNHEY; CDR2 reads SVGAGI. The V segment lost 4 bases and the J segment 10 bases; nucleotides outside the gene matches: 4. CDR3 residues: CASSSLGGEQFF. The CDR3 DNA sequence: TGTGCCAGCAGTTCCTTAGGGGGCGAGCAGTTCTTC.

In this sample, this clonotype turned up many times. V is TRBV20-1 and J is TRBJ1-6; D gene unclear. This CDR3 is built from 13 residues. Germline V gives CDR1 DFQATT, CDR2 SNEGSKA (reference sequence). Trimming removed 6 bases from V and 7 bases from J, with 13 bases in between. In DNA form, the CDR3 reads TGCAGTGCCCCATCATGGACGAATTCACCCCTCCACTTT. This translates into CSAPSWTNSPLHF.

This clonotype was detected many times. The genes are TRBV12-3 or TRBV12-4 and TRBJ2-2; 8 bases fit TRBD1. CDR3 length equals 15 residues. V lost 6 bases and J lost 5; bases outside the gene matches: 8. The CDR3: CASRDRAFVTGELFF. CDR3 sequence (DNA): TGTGCCAGCAGGGACAGGGCATTCGTTACCGGGGAGCTGTTTTTT.

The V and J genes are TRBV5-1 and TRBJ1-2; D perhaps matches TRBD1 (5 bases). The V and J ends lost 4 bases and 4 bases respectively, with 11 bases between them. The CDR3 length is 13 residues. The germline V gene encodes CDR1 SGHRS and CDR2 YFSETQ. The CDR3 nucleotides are TGCGCCAGCAGCGTTCCTGGGGGCTATGGCTACACCTTC. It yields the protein CASSVPGGYGYTF.

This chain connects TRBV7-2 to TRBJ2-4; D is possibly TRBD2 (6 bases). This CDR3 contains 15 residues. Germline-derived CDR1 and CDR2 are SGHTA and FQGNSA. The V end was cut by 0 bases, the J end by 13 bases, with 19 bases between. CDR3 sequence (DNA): TGTGCCAGCAGCTTAGCTGCCCCCATTCTAGCGTCCCAGTACTTC. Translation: CASSLAAPILASQYF. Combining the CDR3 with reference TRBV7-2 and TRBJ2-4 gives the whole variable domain GAGVSQSPSNKVTEKGKDVELRCDPISGHTALYWYRQSLGQGLEFLIYFQGNSAPDKSGLPSDRFSAERTGGSVSTLTIQRTQQEDSAVYLCASSLAAPILASQYFGAGTRLSVL.

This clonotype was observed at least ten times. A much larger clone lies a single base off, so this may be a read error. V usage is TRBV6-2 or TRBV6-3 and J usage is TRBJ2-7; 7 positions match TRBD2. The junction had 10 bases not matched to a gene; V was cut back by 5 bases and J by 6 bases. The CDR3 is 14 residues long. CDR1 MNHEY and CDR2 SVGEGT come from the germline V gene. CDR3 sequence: CASSPGRESVEQYF. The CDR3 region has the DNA TGTGCCAGCAGTCCGGGGCGGGAGTCCGTCGAGCAGTACTTC.

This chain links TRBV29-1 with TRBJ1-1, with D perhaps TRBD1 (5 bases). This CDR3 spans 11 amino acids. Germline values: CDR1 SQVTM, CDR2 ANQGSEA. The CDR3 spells CRGDRNTEAFF. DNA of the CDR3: TGCAGGGGCGACAGGAACACTGAAGCTTTCTTT. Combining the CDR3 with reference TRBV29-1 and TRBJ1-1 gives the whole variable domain SAVISQKPSRDICQRGTSLTIQCQVDSQVTMMFWYRQQPGQSLTLIATANQGSEATYESGFVIDKFPISRPNLTFSTLTVSNMSPEDSSIYLCRGDRNTEAFFGQGTRLTVV.

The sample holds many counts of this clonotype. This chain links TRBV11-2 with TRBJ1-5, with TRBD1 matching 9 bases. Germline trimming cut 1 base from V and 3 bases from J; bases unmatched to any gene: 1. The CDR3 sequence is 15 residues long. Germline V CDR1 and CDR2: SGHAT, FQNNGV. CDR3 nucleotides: TGTGCCAGCAGCTTAGGACAGGGGGACAATCAGCCCCAGCATTTT. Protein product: CASSLGQGDNQPQHF.

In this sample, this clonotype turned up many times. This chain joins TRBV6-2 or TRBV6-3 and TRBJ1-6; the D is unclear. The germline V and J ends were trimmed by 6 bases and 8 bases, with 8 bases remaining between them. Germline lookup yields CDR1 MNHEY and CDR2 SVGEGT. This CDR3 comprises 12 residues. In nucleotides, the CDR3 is TGTGCCAGCAGCTTGACCCATTCACCCCTCCACTTT. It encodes CASSLTHSPLHF.

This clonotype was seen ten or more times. The CDR3 sequence is CASSPGTGGVYGYTF. The DNA of the CDR3 is TGTGCCAGCAGCCCGGGGACAGGGGGCGTCTATGGCTACACCTTC. The J gene is TRBJ1-2, the V gene TRBV7-8; 12 positions match TRBD1. The CDR3 has 15 amino acids. Germline V gives CDR1 SGHVS, CDR2 FQNEAQ. V shed 5 bases and J 4 bases; nucleotides not matched to a gene: 5.

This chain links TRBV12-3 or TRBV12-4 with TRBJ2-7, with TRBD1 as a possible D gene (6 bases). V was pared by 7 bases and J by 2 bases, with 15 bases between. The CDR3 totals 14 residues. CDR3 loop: CASTPTGPPYEQYF. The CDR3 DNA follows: TGTGCCAGCACTCCGACAGGCCCTCCCTACGAGCAGTACTTC.

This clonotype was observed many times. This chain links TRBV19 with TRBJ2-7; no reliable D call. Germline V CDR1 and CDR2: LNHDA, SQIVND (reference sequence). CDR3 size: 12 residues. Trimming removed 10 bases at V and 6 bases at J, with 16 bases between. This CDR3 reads CATWLLTAEQYF. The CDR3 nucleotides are TGTGCCACTTGGCTCCTAACAGCCGAGCAGTACTTC.

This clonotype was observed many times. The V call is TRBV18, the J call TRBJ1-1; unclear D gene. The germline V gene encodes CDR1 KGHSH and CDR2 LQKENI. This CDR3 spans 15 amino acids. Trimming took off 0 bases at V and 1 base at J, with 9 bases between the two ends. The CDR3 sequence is CASSPPSAKNTEAFF. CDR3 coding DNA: TGTGCCAGCTCACCACCTTCGGCCAAGAACACTGAAGCTTTCTTT.

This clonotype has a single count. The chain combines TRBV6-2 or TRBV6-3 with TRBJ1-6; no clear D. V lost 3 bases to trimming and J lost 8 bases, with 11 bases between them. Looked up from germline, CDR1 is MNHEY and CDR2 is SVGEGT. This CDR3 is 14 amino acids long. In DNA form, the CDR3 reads TGTGCCAGCAGTTATCTGGCGGGCGATTCACCCCTCCACTTT. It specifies CASSYLAGDSPLHF.

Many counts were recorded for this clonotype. CDR3 sequence reads: CASSSPPRGQETQYF. The CDR3 DNA sequence: TGTGCCAGTAGTTCCCCTCCCCGGGGTCAAGAGACCCAGTACTTC. The rearrangement joins TRBV19 to TRBJ2-5, with a weak D call TRBD2 (5 bases). V was clipped by 5 bases and J by 2 bases, with 15 bases between them. The germline CDR1 and CDR2 sequences are LNHDA and SQIVND (reference sequence). The CDR3 totals 15 residues.

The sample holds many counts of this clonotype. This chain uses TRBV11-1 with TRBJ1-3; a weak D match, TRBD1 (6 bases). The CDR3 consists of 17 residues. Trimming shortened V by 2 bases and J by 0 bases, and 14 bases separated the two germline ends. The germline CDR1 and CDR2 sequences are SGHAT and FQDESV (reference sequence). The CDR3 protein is CASSLSPGAVSGNTIYF. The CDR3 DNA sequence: TGTGCCAGCAGCTTAAGCCCAGGGGCGGTCTCTGGAAACACCATATATTTT.

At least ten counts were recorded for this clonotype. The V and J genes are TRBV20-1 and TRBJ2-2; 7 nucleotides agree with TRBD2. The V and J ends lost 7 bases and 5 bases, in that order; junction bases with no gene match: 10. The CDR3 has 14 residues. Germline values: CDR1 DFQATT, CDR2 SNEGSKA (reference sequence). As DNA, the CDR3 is TGCAGTGTAGCCGGGACTACGTTAACCGGGGAGCTGTTTTTT. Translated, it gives CSVAGTTLTGELFF.

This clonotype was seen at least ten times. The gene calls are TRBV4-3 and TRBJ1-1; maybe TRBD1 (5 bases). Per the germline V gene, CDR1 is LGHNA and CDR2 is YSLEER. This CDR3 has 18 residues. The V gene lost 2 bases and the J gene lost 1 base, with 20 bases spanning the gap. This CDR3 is CASSQRLGRVPGNTEAFF. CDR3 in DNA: TGCGCCAGCAGCCAAAGATTAGGCAGGGTTCCGGGGAACACTGAAGCTTTCTTT.

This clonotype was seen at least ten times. The CDR3 spells CASSLGDRTNTEAFF. For the CDR3, the DNA is TGCGCCAGCAGCCTAGGGGACAGGACGAACACTGAAGCTTTCTTT. The J gene is TRBJ1-1, the V gene TRBV5-1; 8 bases map to TRBD1. CDR1 and CDR2 (germline): SGHRS, YFSETQ. V dropped 4 bases and J dropped 1; count of bases not matched to a gene: 6. The CDR3 sequence is 15 residues long.

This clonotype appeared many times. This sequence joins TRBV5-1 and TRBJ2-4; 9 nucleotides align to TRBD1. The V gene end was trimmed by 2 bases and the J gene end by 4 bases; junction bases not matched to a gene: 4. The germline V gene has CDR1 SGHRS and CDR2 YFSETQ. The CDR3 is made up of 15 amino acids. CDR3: CASSFEQGAKNIQYF. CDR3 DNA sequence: TGCGCCAGCAGCTTTGAACAGGGGGCAAAAAACATTCAGTACTTC.

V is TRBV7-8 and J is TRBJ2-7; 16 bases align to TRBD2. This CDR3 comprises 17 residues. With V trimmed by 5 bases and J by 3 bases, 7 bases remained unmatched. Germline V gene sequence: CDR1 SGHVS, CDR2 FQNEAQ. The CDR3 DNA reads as TGTGCCAGCAGCCTGCCGGGACTAGCGGGGGGGATCTACGAGCAGTACTTC. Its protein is CASSLPGLAGGIYEQYF. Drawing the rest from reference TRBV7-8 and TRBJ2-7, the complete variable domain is GAGVSQSPRYKVAKRGQDVALRCDPISGHVSLFWYQQALGQGPEFLTYFQNEAQLDKSGLPSDRFFAERPEGSVSTLKIQRTQQEDSAVYLCASSLPGLAGGIYEQYFGPGTRLTVT.

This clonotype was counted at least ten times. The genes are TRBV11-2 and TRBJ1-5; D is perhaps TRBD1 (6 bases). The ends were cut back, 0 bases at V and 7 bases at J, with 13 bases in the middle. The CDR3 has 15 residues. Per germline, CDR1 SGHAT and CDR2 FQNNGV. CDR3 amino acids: CASSLDSRGGQPQHF. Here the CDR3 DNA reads TGTGCCAGCAGCTTAGATAGCAGGGGAGGGCAGCCCCAGCATTTT.

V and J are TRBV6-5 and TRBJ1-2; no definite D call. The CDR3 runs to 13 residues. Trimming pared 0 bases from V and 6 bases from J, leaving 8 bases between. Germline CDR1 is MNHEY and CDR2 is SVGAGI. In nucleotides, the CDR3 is TGTGCCAGCAGTTACTCCCCGGCGGATGGCTACACCTTC. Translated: CASSYSPADGYTF.

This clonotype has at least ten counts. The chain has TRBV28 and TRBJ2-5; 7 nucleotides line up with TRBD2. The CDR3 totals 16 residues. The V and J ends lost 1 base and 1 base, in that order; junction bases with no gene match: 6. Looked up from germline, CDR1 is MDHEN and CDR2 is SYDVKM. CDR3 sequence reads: CASSLLASGFQETQYF. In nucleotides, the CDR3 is TGTGCCAGCAGTTTATTGGCTAGCGGATTCCAAGAGACCCAGTACTTC.

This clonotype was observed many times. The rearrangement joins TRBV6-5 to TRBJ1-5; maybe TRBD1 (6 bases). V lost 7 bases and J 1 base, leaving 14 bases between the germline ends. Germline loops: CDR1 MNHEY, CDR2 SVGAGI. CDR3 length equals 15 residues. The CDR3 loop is CASTPTDRSNQPQHF. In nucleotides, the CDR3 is TGTGCCAGCACCCCAACGGACAGAAGCAATCAGCCCCAGCATTTT.